These 22 T cell receptor beta chains were sequenced from one sample in a study of blood T cell repertoires in COVID-19. Generated by immunoSEQ multiplex PCR, the TCRdb table keeps only in-frame clones and is missing some. The sample has 250,000 to 300,000 clones; 75% to 90% are singletons. Sequencing was carried out using peripheral blood. The receptor source for this set is a man aged 60 to 75 who had recovered from COVID-19.

The chain has TRBV5-4 and TRBJ2-5; 9 bases match TRBD1. This CDR3 spans 17 amino acids. Germline CDR1 is SGHNT and CDR2 is YYREEE (reference sequence). The ends lost 1 base at V and 4 bases at J; junction bases unmatched: 11. The CDR3 bases are TGTGCCAGCAGCTTGATCCCAGGGACAGGGAAGGGAGAGACCCAGTACTTC. It translates to CASSLIPGTGKGETQYF.

The gene calls are TRBV14 and TRBJ2-1, with 7 bases matching TRBD2. J lost 6 bases, V lost 2 bases, and 4 bases had no gene match. CDR1 SGHDN and CDR2 FVKESK come from the germline V gene. The CDR3 is 14 amino acids. CDR3 in DNA: TGTGCCAGCAGCCAATTAACGGGGGGCAATGAGCAGTTCTTC. Its protein is CASSQLTGGNEQFF.

This sequence joins TRBV12-3 or TRBV12-4 and TRBJ1-1; a possible D gene is TRBD1 (6 bases). This CDR3 spans 12 amino acids. Trimming removed 8 bases from V and 11 bases from J, with 18 bases in between. CDR3 protein: CASGTETGTAFF. DNA for the CDR3: TGTGCCAGCGGAACCGAAACAGGGACGGCTTTCTTT.

In this sample, this clone turned up once. This chain connects TRBV6-6 to TRBJ2-2, with D possibly TRBD1 on 5 matching bases. The germline gives CDR1 MNHNY, CDR2 SVGAGI (reference sequence). Trimming took 10 bases from V and 6 from J, leaving 18 bases between them. The CDR3 spans 14 residues. The CDR3 sequence: CATGSRAEPGELFF. The DNA for the CDR3 is TGTGCCACTGGCAGCAGGGCTGAACCCGGGGAGCTGTTTTTT.

The gene calls are TRBV19 and TRBJ1-4, with 8 bases aligning to TRBD1. This CDR3 is 13 amino acids long. CDR1 LNHDA and CDR2 SQIVND come from the germline V gene (reference sequence). J was trimmed by 4 bases and V by 7 bases; bases with no gene match: 2. The CDR3 DNA reads TGTGCCAGTAAAGACAGGGGTAATGAAAAACTGTTTTTT. Amino acid sequence: CASKDRGNEKLFF.

This chain connects TRBV7-8 to TRBJ1-2; D is ambiguous. Germline V CDR1 and CDR2: SGHVS, FQNEAQ. The V and J ends lost 1 base and 6 bases respectively, with 12 bases between them. This CDR3 region has 14 residues. The CDR3 is CASSLVTGLDGYTF. DNA of the CDR3: TGTGCCAGCAGCTTAGTCACCGGTCTGGATGGCTACACCTTC.

V and J are TRBV5-8 and TRBJ1-2; D may be TRBD1 (6 bases). The CDR3 runs 13 residues. The V end lost 0 bases, the J end lost 5 bases, and 8 bases lay between the germline ends. The germline V gene has CDR1 SGHTS and CDR2 YDEGEE. Written as DNA, the CDR3 is TGTGCCAGCAGCTTGGTGGGGACATATGGCTACACCTTC. Protein: CASSLVGTYGYTF.

The chain combines TRBV7-3 with TRBJ1-1; 10 bases agree with TRBD1. In germline, CDR1 is SGHTA, CDR2 FQGTGA. CDR3 length: 13 residues. After removal of 2 bases from V and 11 bases from J, the junction contained 5 bases not matched to a gene. The CDR3 DNA reads as TGTGCCAGCAGCTTACAGACAGGGGGCCACGCTTTCTTT. Residues: CASSLQTGGHAFF.

The V and J genes are TRBV19 and TRBJ1-1; TRBD1 matches 7 bases. Trimming at V came to 6 bases and at J to 1 base, leaving 5 bases not matched to a gene. This CDR3 is built from 14 residues. The V gene's germline CDR1 is LNHDA and CDR2 SQIVND (reference sequence). CDR3 DNA sequence: TGTGCCAGTAGGAAAGGGGACAGGAACACTGAAGCTTTCTTT. It is translated as CASRKGDRNTEAFF.

V usage is TRBV5-1 and J usage is TRBJ2-1; a possible D gene is TRBD2 (6 bases). CDR3 length equals 15 residues. In germline, CDR1 is SGHRS, CDR2 YFSETQ. V was cut by 2 bases and J by 7 bases, with 16 bases left in between. Written as DNA, the CDR3 is TGCGCCAGCAGCTTCGGGGCGGGGAGCCAGAATGAGCAGTTCTTC. This codes for CASSFGAGSQNEQFF. Complete variable domain (other parts from reference TRBV5-1 and TRBJ2-1): KAGVTQTPRYLIKTRGQQVTLSCSPISGHRSVSWYQQTPGQGLQFLFEYFSETQRNKGNFPGRFSGRQFSNSRSEMNVSTLELGDSALYLCASSFGAGSQNEQFFGPGTRLTVL.

This clone was seen only a few times. The gene calls are TRBV15 and TRBJ1-1; no reliable D call. V shed 1 base and J shed 1 base, with 10 bases lying between them. Germline lookup yields CDR1 LNHNV and CDR2 YYDKDF (reference sequence). The CDR3 has 15 residues. The CDR3 reads CATSRGGSGNTEAFF. The DNA for the CDR3 is TGTGCCACCAGCAGAGGCGGGTCGGGGAACACTGAAGCTTTCTTT.

The chain recombines TRBV18 with TRBJ1-6; D is ambiguous. Trimming cost V 4 bases and J 7 bases, with 17 bases left between them. Germline V gene data show CDR1 as KGHSH and CDR2 as LQKENI. The length of the CDR3 is 16 residues. CDR3 in DNA: TGTGCCAGCTCACGATCAGTGAGGGATGGGAATTCACCCCTCCACTTT. It specifies CASSRSVRDGNSPLHF.

The chain has TRBV19 and TRBJ1-2, with TRBD1 as a possible D gene (6 bases). This CDR3 spans 16 amino acids. V lost 0 bases and J lost 4, with 15 bases in between. Germline V lookup: CDR1 LNHDA, CDR2 SQIVND (reference sequence). The CDR3 sequence: CASSIDSTGLRYGYTF. Written as DNA, the CDR3 is TGTGCCAGTAGTATAGACTCGACAGGACTCCGCTATGGCTACACCTTC.

V gene TRBV6-1 combines with J gene TRBJ1-1; tentative D call: TRBD1 (5 bases). Germline V gives CDR1 MNHNS, CDR2 SASEGT. Trimming stripped 2 bases from V and 6 bases from J, with 10 bases between. The length of the CDR3 is 13 residues. The CDR3 DNA is TGTGCCAGCAGTGAAACTGGGGCCCCTGAAGCTTTCTTT. It yields the protein CASSETGAPEAFF.

The V call is TRBV9, the J call TRBJ2-1, with TRBD2 matching over 9 bases. CDR1 and CDR2 (germline): SGDLS, YYNGEE. This CDR3 is 17 amino acids long. Trimming removed 0 bases from V and 4 bases from J; junction bases left unmatched: 8. The DNA of the CDR3 is TGTGCCAGCAGCGTAGCTGGAAGCGGGGGGTTGTACAATGAGCAGTTCTTC. Its protein is CASSVAGSGGLYNEQFF.

The chain employs TRBV6-1 and TRBJ1-5, with D uncertain. Trimming removed 3 bases from V and 1 base from J, with 10 bases in between. Germline CDR1 and CDR2: MNHNS and SASEGT. The CDR3 consists of 15 residues. Here the CDR3 DNA reads TGTGCCAGCAGTGAGTTCTACTTCAGCAATCAGCCCCAGCATTTT. Its translation: CASSEFYFSNQPQHF.

The chain has TRBV5-1 and TRBJ2-2; TRBD1 aligns across 7 bases. Germline CDR1 reads SGHRS; CDR2 reads YFSETQ. V lost 4 bases to trimming and J lost 1 base; unmatched junction nucleotides: 10. The CDR3 is 17 residues long. CDR3 sequence reads: CASSPGWGQLNTGELFF. The CDR3 DNA reads TGCGCCAGCAGCCCGGGATGGGGACAGCTGAACACCGGGGAGCTGTTTTTT.

This chain links TRBV28 with TRBJ1-3; 9 bases are shared with TRBD1. The CDR3 spans 16 residues. Germline V gene sequence: CDR1 MDHEN, CDR2 SYDVKM. With 4 bases clipped from V and 4 bases from J, the junction kept 8 bases outside the gene matches. In DNA form, the CDR3 reads TGTGCCAGCAGTTCCCCGGGACAGGGTAGCGGAAACACCATATATTTT. This translates into CASSSPGQGSGNTIYF.

The V and J genes are TRBV2 and TRBJ1-2, with D perhaps matching TRBD1 (6 bases). Trimming took 3 bases from V and 6 from J, leaving 11 bases between them. This CDR3 has 13 residues. CDR1 and CDR2 (germline): SNHLY, FYNNEI. For the CDR3, the DNA is TGTGCCAGCAGTGAGCAGGGGATAGATGGCTACACCTTC. It translates to CASSEQGIDGYTF. Supplemented by reference TRBV2 and TRBJ1-2, the full variable domain reads EPEVTQTPSHQVTQMGQEVILRCVPISNHLYFYWYRQILGQKVEFLVSFYNNEISEKSEIFDDQFSVERPDGSNFTLKIRSTKLEDSAMYFCASSEQGIDGYTFGSGTRLTVV.

This clone turned up a few times. The J gene is TRBJ2-2, the V gene TRBV11-3; D is undetermined. The CDR3 extends over 13 amino acids. V lost 6 bases to trimming and J lost 4 bases, with 9 bases between them. Germline V gene data show CDR1 as SGHNT and CDR2 as YENEEA. CDR3 in DNA: TGTGCCAGCAGGGCAGTTATCACCGGGGAGCTGTTTTTT. This codes for CASRAVITGELFF.

This chain connects TRBV11-3 to TRBJ2-2; TRBD2 aligns across 7 bases. The CDR3 is 16 amino acids. Germline CDR1 is SGHNT and CDR2 is YENEEA. J lost 7 bases, V lost 5 bases, and 13 bases had no gene match. CDR3 DNA sequence: TGTGCCAGCAGCAAATCCTCAGCGGGAACGATCGGGGAGCTGTTTTTT. Translating gives CASSKSSAGTIGELFF.

The chain is built from TRBV3-1 (or the pseudogene TRBV3-2) and TRBJ1-6, with 10 nucleotides matching TRBD1. V gave up 4 bases and J gave up 10 bases; unmatched junction bases: 4. From germline, CDR1 is LGHDT and CDR2 YNNKEL (reference sequence). The CDR3 runs to 14 residues. In DNA, the CDR3 is TGTGCCAGCAGCCCGGGACAGGGGAACTCACCCCTCCACTTT. The encoded protein is CASSPGQGNSPLHF.